Listed here are 7 T cell receptor beta chains from one sample, sequenced in a study of cytomegalovirus exposure and HLA in healthy donors. The PCR had 60 Vbeta and 13 Jbeta primers. Generated by immunoSEQ multiplex PCR, the TCRdb table keeps only in-frame clones and is missing some. The sample holds tens of thousands of clones; over 70% are singletons and the top ten take 6.3%. The sequenced sample was PBMCs. Receptor source: a young man in good health and CMV-seronegative.

V and J are TRBV10-1 and TRBJ2-1, with 7 bases that match TRBD2. V trimming: 2 bases; J trimming: 3 bases; junction bases outside the gene matches: 4. The CDR3 totals 15 residues. Per germline, CDR1 WNHNN and CDR2 SYGVQD (reference sequence). The CDR3 coding sequence is TGCGCCAGCAGTGAGGCGCAGCGGGACTACAATGAGCAGTTCTTC. Amino acids: CASSEAQRDYNEQFF.

Note on this clone: The junction departs from the called germline gene at one end, perhaps through a read error. The rearrangement uses TRBV7-9 and TRBJ2-1; the match to TRBD2 covers 10 bases. The CDR3 extends over 16 amino acids. Per germline, CDR1 SEHNR and CDR2 FQNEAQ (reference sequence). Here the CDR3 reads CSSSALLAGVRNEQFF. CDR3 DNA sequence: TGTTCCAGCAGCGCTCTCCTAGCGGGAGTTAGGAATGAGCAGTTCTTC.

The V and J genes are TRBV4-1 and TRBJ2-1, with 9 bases aligning to TRBD2. After removal of 1 base from V and 5 bases from J, the junction contained 6 bases not matched to a gene. CDR1 MGHRA and CDR2 YSYEKL come from the germline V gene. The CDR3 has 16 amino acids. The CDR3 reads CASSQVGGGDNNEQFF. CDR3 bases: TGCGCCAGCAGCCAAGTCGGCGGGGGGGACAACAATGAGCAGTTCTTC.

This sequence joins TRBV2 and TRBJ2-7, with 7 nucleotides matching TRBD2. This CDR3 has 13 amino acids. V gave up 7 bases and J gave up 0 bases; unmatched junction bases: 3. Germline-derived CDR1 and CDR2 are SNHLY and FYNNEI. For the CDR3, the DNA is TGTGCCAGCACGGCTAGCGGCTCCTACGAGCAGTACTTC. Protein sequence: CASTASGSYEQYF. Drawing the rest from reference TRBV2 and TRBJ2-7, the complete variable domain is EPEVTQTPSHQVTQMGQEVILRCVPISNHLYFYWYRQILGQKVEFLVSFYNNEISEKSEIFDDQFSVERPDGSNFTLKIRSTKLEDSAMYFCASTASGSYEQYFGPGTRLTVT.

The chain recombines TRBV5-1 with TRBJ1-1, with 9 bases lining up with TRBD1. Germline V gives CDR1 SGHRS, CDR2 YFSETQ. The CDR3 spans 16 residues. The V segment lost 2 bases and the J segment 1 base; nucleotides outside the gene matches: 6. In nucleotides, the CDR3 is TGCGCCAGCAGCTTTCAGCCGGGACAGGGGAACACTGAAGCTTTCTTT. This codes for CASSFQPGQGNTEAFF.

The sample holds a few counts of this clone. The chain joins TRBV6-6 to TRBJ2-3; 8 bases are a match to TRBD1. Germline V gene lookup returns CDR1 MNHNY and CDR2 SVGAGI (reference sequence). This CDR3 is built from 15 residues. V was pared by 4 bases and J by 3 bases, with 6 bases of the junction left unmatched. The CDR3 here is CASSWTGFATDTQYF. The CDR3 region has the DNA TGTGCCAGCAGTTGGACAGGGTTCGCGACAGATACGCAGTATTTT.

The chain carries TRBV5-6 and TRBJ1-5; D remains unclear. Trimming took off 2 bases at V and 6 bases at J, with 21 bases between the two ends. Germline V gene lookup returns CDR1 SGHDT and CDR2 YYEEEE. The CDR3 is 17 amino acids. The CDR3 region is CASSFRSHRGPSQPQHF. CDR3 DNA: TGTGCCAGCAGCTTCCGCTCACATCGGGGTCCCTCTCAGCCCCAGCATTTT.